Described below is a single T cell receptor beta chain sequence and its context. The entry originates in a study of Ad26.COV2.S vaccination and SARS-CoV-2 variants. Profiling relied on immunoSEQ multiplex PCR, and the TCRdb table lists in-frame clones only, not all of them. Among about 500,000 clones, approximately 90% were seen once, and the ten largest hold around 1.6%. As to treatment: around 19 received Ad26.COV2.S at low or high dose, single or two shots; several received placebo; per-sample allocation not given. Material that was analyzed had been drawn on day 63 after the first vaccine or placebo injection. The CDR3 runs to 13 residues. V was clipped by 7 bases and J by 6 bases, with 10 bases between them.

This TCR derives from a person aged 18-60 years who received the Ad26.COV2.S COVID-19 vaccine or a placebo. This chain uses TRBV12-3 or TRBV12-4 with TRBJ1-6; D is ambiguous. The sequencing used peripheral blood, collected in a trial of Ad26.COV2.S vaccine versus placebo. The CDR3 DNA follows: TGTGCCAGCATTGAGTGGGGTAATTCACCCCTCCACTTT. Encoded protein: CASIEWGNSPLHF.